The clone carrying this TCR beta chain came up a few times. As yet, its antigen is unknown. This record belongs to a study of regulatory T cells in long-lasting Graves disease. Arm-PCR of CDR3 regions and iRepertoire HTBI primers were the basis on which TCR beta libraries were built. Per the original data handling: Samples collectively showed 62 TRBV and roughly 15 TRBJ segments. TCRdb passed the multiplex PCR reads through MiXCR, listing each CDR3 protein once. The V and J calls come from TCRdb's annotation, not from the publication. The sample records some 420,000 distinct CDR3 sequences, roughly 23% being singletons. V trimming: 6 bases; J trimming: 8 bases; junction bases outside the gene matches: 13. CDR3 length: 14 residues. In germline, CDR1 is SGHDT, CDR2 YYEEEE. Study-wide results and caveats: Persistent disease preferred TRBV28, TRBJ1-2 and TRBJ2-5. With a few thousand shared public clonotypes, persistent patients exceeded new patients, who shared about a thousand.

Time point: persistent/refractory GD, antithyroid drugs over 5 years with positive TRAb. Making the TCR library involved RNA that had been extracted from PBMCs. One endocrinology department in Xi'an, China, was where patients came from. The sequence derives from a female donor with Graves disease. The sample in question was peripheral blood mononuclear cells (PBMCs), obtained when the disease was refractory, from a patient treated with antithyroid drugs. V gene TRBV5-6 combines with J gene TRBJ2-7; TRBD1 agrees at 8 bases. CDR3 sequence (DNA): TGTGCCAGCACCTCATTGGACAGGGAAGACAAGCAGTACTTC. Protein sequence: CASTSLDREDKQYF.